The T cell receptor (beta chain) described here comes from a study of PD-1 blockade in classical Hodgkin lymphoma (dated by TCRdb to 2020 to 2021). Regarding the complete study: Nivolumab dosing was 3 mg/kg intravenously every 2 weeks, continuing until either disease progression or unacceptable toxicity. The study used TCR beta sequencing and CyTOF to define a peripheral blood immune signature of response to PD-1 blockade in classical Hodgkin lymphoma.

What the work shows at the level of the full study, not this receptor alone: Baseline TCR diversity was reported as lower in newly diagnosed patients than in healthy donors, and lower still in relapsed/refractory patients. The study was restricted to a single clinical trial cohort, and the causes of repertoire differences, possibly disease activity or prior therapy, were left undefined. CD4+ but not CD8+ TCR diversity rose significantly by C4D1 (p=0.0027 vs p=0.16), most apparent in complete responders (p=0.02). Trial patients with a complete response had baseline diversity similar to that of newly diagnosed patients, while partial responders and progressors had significantly lower diversity. Lower diversity was seen in patients whose nivolumab began less than 1 year after ASCT, and these patients were left out of later analyses so that immune reconstitution would not confound the results.

Genomic DNA was isolated using the Qiagen DNeasy kit from unsorted PBMCs as well as from negatively selected CD4+ and CD8+ fractions. TCR beta CDR3 regions were subjected to amplification by immunoSEQ multiplex PCR with primers that anneal to V and J segments. Amplification bias was minimized using a synthetic immune receptor repertoire, and residual bias was removed computationally after sequencing. The study's own analysis went as follows. Repertoire diversity was quantified as the Shannon entropy index using custom Python scripts. Unsorted, CD4+ and CD8+ repertoires were examined separately, except in combined analyses, for which CD4+ and CD8+ sequences were merged in silico. A clone was considered expanded if an increase in frequency of at least 2-fold after treatment relative to C1D1 was found, and a pseudocount of 0.5 was applied to clones undetected at baseline. Clones with 0 or 1 copy at C1D1 were classified as singleton clones, and clones with 2 or more copies were classified as non-singleton clones. Clones expanded in unsorted samples were assigned a CD4+, CD8+ or unknown annotation through matching of protein sequences in sorted samples from the same patient. Wilcoxon tests on paired samples were used to test diversity changes from C1D1 to C4D1. TCRdb took over this immuneACCESS table, retaining in-frame rearrangements with V and J assigned. Such tables are incomplete; in checked studies, under half of the missing clones stem from an unresolved V gene, and the remainder is unexplained. That table supplies the V and J calls and clone size; D and trimming were determined from the DNA. The sample contains roughly 60,000 clones, less than 95% of them found a single time. The top ten clones comprise approximately 10% of the sample.

This clone was observed once. The clone's antigen remains unknown. It has no much larger one-base neighbor in the sample; base qualities were not kept. V is shortened by 6 bases, J by 10 bases, and the region joining them spans 15 bases. According to the germline V gene, CDR1 reads SNHLY and CDR2 reads FYNNEI. The CDR3 starts with the cysteine, ends with the phenylalanine, and has 12 residues. Of all the DNA, just the CDR3 is kept, 36 bases in frame from base 1. The time point tag for this specimen amounts to: cycle 4 day 1 (C4D1), after more than 5 weeks of nivolumab. Relapse after autologous stem cell transplantation had occurred in all trial patients, and cohorts A, B and C were distinguished by prior brentuximab vedotin exposure. The trial cohort comprised approximately 55 patients with relapsed/refractory classical Hodgkin lymphoma whose best overall responses were complete response, partial response or progressive disease. Single-agent nivolumab was administered to trial patients in the multi-cohort phase II CheckMate 205 trial. Best overall response was determined by an independent review committee according to the 2007 International Working Group response criteria. PBMCs from the trial were collected at three points: immediately before nivolumab initiation (C1D1), and during therapy at cycle 2 day 1 and cycle 4 day 1. Peripheral blood was collected in 8 mL Vacutainer Cell Preparation Tubes, from which PBMCs were isolated by centrifugation and then cryopreserved.

Here the sequenced sample was peripheral blood mononuclear cells (PBMCs), taken before the fourth cycle of nivolumab. This sequence uses TRBV2 and TRBJ1-1; no D gene call is confident. The source is a human donor with classical Hodgkin lymphoma. The sequenced DNA is TGTGCCAGCAGCGGGGAAAATACACCAGCTTTCTTT. Its protein reads: CASSGENTPAFF. Outside the CDR3, residues come from the reference TRBV2 and TRBJ1-1 proteins, so the full variable domain is: EPEVTQTPSHQVTQMGQEVILRCVPISNHLYFYWYRQILGQKVEFLVSFYNNEISEKSEIFDDQFSVERPDGSNFTLKIRSTKLEDSAMYFCASSGENTPAFFGQGTRLTVV.